These 21 T cell receptor beta chains share one sample of origin, sequenced in a study of pediatric ulcerative colitis. Repertoires were generated with immunoSEQ multiplex PCR, while TCRdb's copy carries only in-frame clones and drops some. The table lists roughly 64,000 clones, 86% of them singletons. Sample: blood. Receptors originate from a boy aged 5-17 years with severe ulcerative colitis.

This clone appeared a few times. The chain recombines TRBV27 with TRBJ2-2; 8 nucleotides match TRBD1. CDR1 is MNHEY, CDR2 SMNVEV, per germline (reference sequence). This CDR3 contains 17 residues. V lost 5 bases, J lost 0 bases, and 8 bases stayed unmatched. Here the CDR3 reads CASSLAQGASNTGELFF. The CDR3 nucleotides read TGTGCCAGCAGTCTAGCCCAGGGGGCGTCGAACACCGGGGAGCTGTTTTTT.

V usage is TRBV5-1 and J usage is TRBJ2-7; the D is unclear. Germline lookup yields CDR1 SGHRS and CDR2 YFSETQ. The CDR3 sequence is 13 residues long. The V gene lost 4 bases and the J gene lost 3 bases, with 11 bases spanning the gap. The CDR3 here is CASSADGDYEQYF. The CDR3 region has the DNA TGCGCCAGCAGCGCCGACGGAGACTACGAGCAGTACTTC.

The chain links TRBV6-6 to TRBJ2-5; 8 bases map to TRBD2. In germline, CDR1 is MNHNY, CDR2 SVGAGI (reference sequence). Trimming took 7 bases from V and 4 from J; bases not matched to a gene: 8. The CDR3 loop spans 14 amino acids. CDR3: CASTWIAGLETQYF. In nucleotides, the CDR3 is TGTGCCAGCACATGGATAGCGGGATTAGAGACCCAGTACTTC.

The chain links TRBV7-9 to TRBJ1-1; 7 bases fit TRBD1. Unmatched junction bases numbered 9, after V lost 5 bases and J lost 6 bases. In germline, CDR1 is SEHNR, CDR2 FQNEAQ (reference sequence). The CDR3 loop spans 14 amino acids. The CDR3 protein is CASSPKTGIAEAFF. The CDR3 nucleotides are TGTGCCAGCAGCCCGAAGACAGGGATCGCTGAAGCTTTCTTT.

The rearrangement joins TRBV18 to TRBJ1-2; maybe TRBD1 (5 bases). The germline V and J ends were trimmed by 4 bases and 2 bases, with 11 bases remaining between them. Per the germline V gene, CDR1 is KGHSH and CDR2 is LQKENI. This CDR3 has 14 residues. CDR3 in amino acids: CASSLRDGNYGYTF. For the CDR3, the DNA is TGTGCCAGCTCACTACGGGACGGGAACTATGGCTACACCTTC. Full variable domain (missing parts from reference TRBV18 and TRBJ1-2): NAGVMQNPRHLVRRRGQEARLRCSPMKGHSHVYWYRQLPEEGLKFMVYLQKENIIDESGMPKERFSAEFPKEGPSILRIQQVVRGDSAAYFCASSLRDGNYGYTFGSGTRLTVV.

This clone appeared a few times. The chain recombines TRBV5-1 with TRBJ1-1; a weak D match, TRBD1 (5 bases). The CDR3 spans 14 residues. Germline V gene lookup returns CDR1 SGHRS and CDR2 YFSETQ. Trimming took 4 bases from V and 5 from J, leaving 15 bases between them. CDR3 sequence (DNA): TGCGCCAGCAGCGAAGGGGTCGGTGGAACTGAAGCTTTCTTT. This translates into CASSEGVGGTEAFF.

The rearrangement links TRBV29-1 to TRBJ2-3, with D unclear. This CDR3 comprises 11 residues. V lost 4 bases to trimming and J lost 3 bases, with 5 bases between them. Germline CDR1 is SQVTM and CDR2 is ANQGSEA. The CDR3 region is CSVVWTDTQYF. The DNA of the CDR3 is TGCAGCGTTGTCTGGACAGATACGCAGTATTTT.

The chain couples TRBV7-9 to TRBJ2-7; D uncertain. Trimming cost V 4 bases and J 4 bases, with 8 bases left between them. The CDR3 loop spans 12 amino acids. CDR1 is SEHNR and CDR2 is FQNEAQ in the germline V gene (reference sequence). In DNA form, the CDR3 reads TGTGCCAGCAGCTCACACGCTTACGAGCAGTACTTC. The encoded protein is CASSSHAYEQYF. The full variable domain, its missing parts supplied by reference TRBV7-9 and TRBJ2-7, is DTGVSQNPRHKITKRGQNVTFRCDPISEHNRLYWYRQTLGQGPEFLTYFQNEAQLEKSRLLSDRFSAERPKGSFSTLEIQRTEQGDSAMYLCASSSHAYEQYFGPGTRLTVT.

The rearrangement uses TRBV19 and TRBJ2-5, with D perhaps TRBD1 (5 bases). Trimming shortened V by 6 bases and J by 3 bases, and 17 bases separated the two germline ends. CDR3 length equals 15 residues. The germline V gene has CDR1 LNHDA and CDR2 SQIVND (reference sequence). CDR3 residues: CASSGTAPREETQYF. The CDR3 nucleotides are TGTGCCAGTAGCGGAACGGCCCCCAGGGAAGAGACCCAGTACTTC.

The rearrangement joins TRBV6-4 to TRBJ2-7; no definite D call. The CDR3 length is 13 residues. V was pared by 2 bases and J by 0 bases, with 5 bases between. Germline V gives CDR1 MRHNA, CDR2 SNTAGT. In DNA form, the CDR3 reads TGTGCCAGCAGTGACAAGCGCTCCTACGAGCAGTACTTC. It is translated as CASSDKRSYEQYF.

The chain carries TRBV19 and TRBJ2-3, with D possibly matching TRBD1 (6 bases). CDR1 and CDR2 from the germline V gene are LNHDA and SQIVND (reference sequence). The CDR3 is 14 residues long. Between the trimmed V and J ends, which lost 7 bases and 1 base, there was a span of 12 bases. The CDR3 reads CASNPGVGTDTQYF. The CDR3 DNA sequence: TGTGCCAGTAACCCAGGGGTGGGCACAGATACGCAGTATTTT. The whole variable domain, filled in from reference TRBV19 and TRBJ2-3, reads DGGITQSPKYLFRKEGQNVTLSCEQNLNHDAMYWYRQDPGQGLRLIYYSQIVNDFQKGDIAEGYSVSREKKESFPLTVTSAQKNPTAFYLCASNPGVGTDTQYFGPGTRLTVL.

This clone occurred a few times. The chain recombines TRBV30 with TRBJ1-1; D remains unclear. This CDR3 is built from 13 residues. V dropped 0 bases and J dropped 0 bases, with 5 bases sitting between them. The germline gives CDR1 GTSNPN, CDR2 SVGIG (reference sequence). CDR3 DNA sequence: TGTGCCTGGAGTGTTCAGGTGAACACTGAAGCTTTCTTT. It specifies CAWSVQVNTEAFF.

V usage is TRBV5-1 and J usage is TRBJ2-5, with D perhaps TRBD1 (7 bases). The J call may be in error: the DNA end matches TRBJ2-7 better. Germline V gives CDR1 SGHRS, CDR2 YFSETQ. The CDR3 length is 15 residues. The CDR3 reads CASSDGGTAFYEQYF. The CDR3 nucleotides read TGCGCCAGCAGCGATGGCGGGACAGCTTTCTACGAGCAGTACTTC.

The genes are TRBV29-1 and TRBJ2-1; D is ambiguous. CDR1 is SQVTM, CDR2 ANQGSEA, per germline. Trimming stripped 2 bases from V and 3 bases from J, with 11 bases between. This CDR3 contains 14 residues. CDR3 sequence (DNA): TGCAGCGTTGAAATTGGCGAGAACTACAATGAGCAGTTCTTC. Amino acids: CSVEIGENYNEQFF.

The chain's CDR3 is CATSRRLAGYNEQFF. The CDR3 DNA follows: TGTGCCACCAGCAGGCGGCTAGCGGGTTACAATGAGCAGTTCTTC. The chain combines TRBV15 with TRBJ2-1; TRBD2 matches at 8 bases. J gave up 4 bases and V 3 bases, and 5 bases lay outside the gene matches. Germline V gene sequence: CDR1 LNHNV, CDR2 YYDKDF (reference sequence). This CDR3 is built from 15 residues.

The chain employs TRBV21-1 and TRBJ1-5; no check of the table's D call, TRBD1, against the DNA was made. TRBV21-1 is classified as a pseudogene. The CDR3 consists of 17 residues. The CDR3 spells CASTKIEGGFRNQPQHF. CDR3 coding DNA: TGTGCCAGCACTAAAATTGAAGGGGGCTTTAGGAATCAGCCCCAGCATTTT.

Concerning this clone: One junction end does not reproduce the germline sequence, and a read error may be involved. The rearrangement joins TRBV7-7 to TRBJ2-1; 15 bases line up with TRBD2. Germline values: CDR1 SSHAT, CDR2 FNYEAQ (reference sequence). The CDR3 covers 17 residues. This CDR3 is CASSLGTSGGTYNEQFF. The CDR3 DNA is TGTGCTAGCAGCCTGGGGACTAGCGGGGGGACGTACAATGAGCAGTTCTTC.

The CDR3 DNA is TGTGCCAGCAGTTCCCGATCCGGGACAGTCGACCATCAGCCCCAGCATTTT. This encodes CASSSRSGTVDHQPQHF. This chain connects TRBV27 to TRBJ1-5, with 7 bases lining up with TRBD1. The CDR3 extends over 17 amino acids. The V gene end was trimmed by 4 bases and the J gene end by 5 bases; junction bases not matched to a gene: 14. Per the germline V gene, CDR1 is MNHEY and CDR2 is SMNVEV (reference sequence).

The genes are TRBV6-1 and TRBJ2-3; D is undetermined. This CDR3 is 14 amino acids long. Germline V CDR1 and CDR2: MNHNS, SASEGT. Trimming removed 3 bases from V and 4 bases from J, with 11 bases in between. The CDR3 protein is CASSDTGSPDTQYF. DNA of the CDR3: TGTGCCAGCAGTGATACCGGTAGCCCAGATACGCAGTATTTT.

V usage is TRBV6-1 and J usage is TRBJ2-7; the match to TRBD2 covers 8 bases. This CDR3 is built from 14 residues. CDR1 and CDR2 (germline): MNHNS, SASEGT. With 7 bases clipped from V and 4 bases from J, the junction kept 9 bases outside the gene matches. CDR3 region: CASNRLARGYEQYF. CDR3 in DNA: TGTGCCAGCAATCGACTAGCGAGGGGGTACGAGCAGTACTTC.

This rearrangement joins TRBV15 to TRBJ2-2, with a possible D match to TRBD2 (6 bases). V was cut by 0 bases and J by 6 bases, with 14 bases left in between. This CDR3 is 16 amino acids long. Germline CDR1 reads LNHNV; CDR2 reads YYDKDF (reference sequence). This CDR3 is CATSRDWPGGAGELFF. For the CDR3, the DNA is TGTGCCACCAGCAGAGATTGGCCCGGAGGGGCCGGGGAGCTGTTTTTT.